The present T cell receptor (beta chain) was sequenced within a study of cytomegalovirus exposure and HLA in healthy donors. Looking at the study overall: An earlier analysis found 120 million or so unique TCR beta sequences from 150 million to 200 million T cells. Regarding the study as a whole: A later analysis showed that HLA-associated TCR beta chains had undergone more clonal expansion than equally common others. A list of 164 TCR beta chains associated with cytomegalovirus was given.

Details on this clone: Its specificity is not known.

Germline V lookup: CDR1 MNHEY, CDR2 SMNVEV (reference sequence). The CDR3 has 15 amino acids. V was clipped by 4 bases and J by 6 bases; unmatched bases: 8. This PCR relied on a set of 60 Vbeta primers and 13 Jbeta primers. Method: immunoSEQ multiplex PCR; TCRdb's copy keeps in-frame clones and lacks some. This table holds 35,000 to 40,000 clones, 85% to 95% found once. This chain connects TRBV27 to TRBJ2-1; 8 bases agree with TRBD2. Material: PBMCs. This TCR was recovered from a woman aged 18-29 years in good health and CMV-seronegative. This chain's CDR3 is CASSSLERESNEQFF. CDR3 sequence (DNA): TGTGCCAGCAGTTCTCTTGAGCGGGAGTCCAATGAGCAGTTCTTC.